Each of the 16 T cell receptor beta chains below was sequenced from the same sample in a study of shared clonotypes between healthy human individuals. The table came from immunoSEQ multiplex PCR; TCRdb's copy has only in-frame clones and leaves some out. Counted here are about 2.4 million clones, 80% to 95% occurring once; the ten biggest clones make up more than 0.35%. Sequencing was done on a sample of naive CD4+ T cells from PBMCs. Stated subset: CD45RA+ positively selected. These receptors originate from a man in his late teens or twenties in good health. Some clones in this sample may be carry-over from other donors' samples.

This chain joins TRBV7-8 and TRBJ1-2, with TRBD1 identical over 8 bases. The CDR3 has 15 amino acids. V lost 1 base to trimming and J lost 3 bases; unmatched junction nucleotides: 4. Germline V gene data show CDR1 as SGHVS and CDR2 as FQNEAQ. The CDR3 DNA reads as TGTGCCAGCAGCTTAGTTCAGGGGGCGGACTATGGCTACACCTTC. The encoded protein is CASSLVQGADYGYTF.

The rearrangement uses TRBV6-5 and TRBJ2-2; D possibly uses TRBD1 or TRBD2 (5 bases each). In germline, CDR1 is MNHEY, CDR2 SVGAGI. This CDR3 is built from 16 residues. V was cut by 0 bases and J by 4 bases, with 12 bases left in between. CDR3 DNA: TGTGCCAGCAGTTACTCTCTCCCCGGGGCCACCGGGGAGCTGTTTTTT. This encodes CASSYSLPGATGELFF.

This clone has just one count. The chain links TRBV5-1 to TRBJ2-2; 10 nucleotides align to TRBD1. The CDR3 is made up of 16 amino acids. The germline V gene has CDR1 SGHRS and CDR2 YFSETQ. Losses at the gene ends were 4 bases for V and 3 bases for J; bases not matched to a gene: 6. The CDR3 is CASSKGTGDDTGELFF. Here the CDR3 DNA reads TGCGCCAGCAGCAAAGGGACAGGGGATGACACCGGGGAGCTGTTTTTT.

The CDR3 protein is CAWSRFGGGYETQYF. The DNA for the CDR3 is TGTGCCTGGAGTCGATTCGGGGGGGGGTATGAGACCCAGTACTTC. V and J are TRBV30 and TRBJ2-5; 8 bases match TRBD2. The J segment lost 5 bases and the V segment lost 2 bases, leaving 10 bases of the junction unmatched. The CDR3 totals 15 residues. Germline CDR1 and CDR2: GTSNPN and SVGIG (reference sequence).

This chain joins TRBV7-2 and TRBJ2-3; 9 positions match TRBD2. Trimming removed 5 bases from V and 0 bases from J; junction bases left unmatched: 9. CDR1 and CDR2 (germline): SGHTA, FQGNSA. The CDR3 extends over 17 amino acids. DNA of the CDR3: TGTGCCAGCAGCCGCCTTAGCGGGAGAGTTAGCACAGATACGCAGTATTTT. Translated, it gives CASSRLSGRVSTDTQYF.

V and J are TRBV27 and TRBJ2-1; D gene unclear. CDR3 length: 13 residues. V was shortened by 6 bases and J by 7 bases, with 13 bases between the two germline ends. CDR1 is MNHEY, CDR2 SMNVEV, per germline (reference sequence). The CDR3 sequence is CASSPLSWNEQFF. The CDR3 DNA reads as TGTGCCAGCAGCCCCCTCTCCTGGAATGAGCAGTTCTTC.

The rearrangement joins TRBV7-9 to TRBJ2-3; TRBD1 is a possible D gene (6 bases). V was clipped by 3 bases and J by 4 bases, with 14 bases between them. CDR3 length: 15 residues. The germline V gene has CDR1 SEHNR and CDR2 FQNEAQ (reference sequence). Written as DNA, the CDR3 is TGTGCCAGCAGCTTGGGGGCTAGAGTCGCAGATACGCAGTATTTT. It codes for CASSLGARVADTQYF.

V is TRBV7-3 and J is TRBJ2-5; 8 nucleotides align to TRBD2. Unmatched junction bases numbered 7, after V lost 5 bases and J lost 5 bases. The CDR3 contains 14 residues. Germline loops: CDR1 SGHTA, CDR2 FQGTGA. CDR3 DNA sequence: TGTGCCAGCAGCCCCGGATCGGGGGGGGAGACCCAGTACTTC. This sequence encodes CASSPGSGGETQYF.

This clone was seen just once. This sequence joins TRBV25-1 and TRBJ2-1, with no clear D. Per the germline V gene, CDR1 is MGHDK and CDR2 is SYGVNS. The CDR3 contains 12 residues. Deletions cut 4 bases from V and 5 bases from J, with 6 bases between. The DNA for the CDR3 is TGTGCCAGCAGTGGGCAGAACAATGAGCAGTTCTTC. Amino acid sequence: CASSGQNNEQFF.

The V call is TRBV18, the J call TRBJ1-4; 10 nucleotides match TRBD1. The J segment lost 3 bases and the V segment lost 2 bases, leaving 6 bases of the junction unmatched. Germline V gene data show CDR1 as KGHSH and CDR2 as LQKENI. The CDR3 has 17 amino acids. Written as DNA, the CDR3 is TGTGCCAGCTCACCAGCAGACAGGGGGCAGGCTAATGAAAAACTGTTTTTT. Its translation is CASSPADRGQANEKLFF. Using reference TRBV18 and TRBJ1-4 for the parts outside the CDR3, the full variable domain is NAGVMQNPRHLVRRRGQEARLRCSPMKGHSHVYWYRQLPEEGLKFMVYLQKENIIDESGMPKERFSAEFPKEGPSILRIQQVVRGDSAAYFCASSPADRGQANEKLFFGSGTQLSVL.

On this clone itself: The same CDR3 arises from other DNA sequences in this sample as well. This chain connects TRBV11-2 to TRBJ1-2; D remains unclear. Germline-derived CDR1 and CDR2 are SGHAT and FQNNGV. With 1 base removed from V and 4 bases from J, the gap between germline ends came to 4 bases. This CDR3 is 12 amino acids long. This chain's CDR3 is CASSLVGYGYTF. CDR3 sequence (DNA): TGTGCCAGCAGCTTAGTAGGCTATGGCTACACCTTC.

The V and J genes are TRBV5-4 and TRBJ2-7; 7 bases line up with TRBD2. The CDR3 has 15 residues. V lost 3 bases and J lost 1; bases outside the gene matches: 7. Germline-derived CDR1 and CDR2 are SGHNT and YYREEE (reference sequence). The CDR3 nucleotides are TGTGCCAGCAGCTCCCCCGGGGGGAGTTCCTACGAGCAGTACTTC. Protein sequence: CASSSPGGSSYEQYF.

A word on this clone: The same CDR3 arises from other DNA sequences in this sample as well. The chain joins TRBV7-2 to TRBJ1-2, with 8 positions matching TRBD1. The germline gives CDR1 SGHTA, CDR2 FQGNSA. With V trimmed by 5 bases and J by 5 bases, 4 bases remained unmatched. CDR3 length: 13 amino acids. The CDR3 bases are TGTGCCAGCAGCCGGACAGGGTCTTATGGCTACACCTTC. Encoded protein: CASSRTGSYGYTF.

As to this clone: The sample contains more than one DNA sequence encoding this CDR3. The V call is TRBV5-1, the J call TRBJ2-1; 8 bases map to TRBD1. The CDR3 consists of 15 residues. Germline assignment: CDR1 SGHRS and CDR2 YFSETQ. V trimming: 4 bases; J trimming: 1 base; junction bases outside the gene matches: 4. The CDR3 region is CASSPGGRSYNEQFF. DNA for the CDR3: TGCGCCAGCAGCCCAGGGGGCAGGTCCTACAATGAGCAGTTCTTC.

V gene TRBV7-6 combines with J gene TRBJ2-1; D gene unclear. The CDR3 totals 11 residues. Germline assignment: CDR1 SGHVS and CDR2 FNYEAQ. V was clipped by 5 bases and J by 4 bases, with 3 bases between them. The DNA for the CDR3 is TGTGCCAGCAGCGTATACAATGAGCAGTTCTTC. Its translation: CASSVYNEQFF.

The V gene is TRBV5-1, the J gene TRBJ2-1, with 8 bases aligning to TRBD2. Germline loops: CDR1 SGHRS, CDR2 YFSETQ. The CDR3 contains 15 residues. Trimming cost V 4 bases and J 5 bases; bases outside gene matches: 8. The CDR3, as DNA: TGCGCCAGCAGCGGAACTAGCGGACCTGACAATGAGCAGTTCTTC. As protein: CASSGTSGPDNEQFF.